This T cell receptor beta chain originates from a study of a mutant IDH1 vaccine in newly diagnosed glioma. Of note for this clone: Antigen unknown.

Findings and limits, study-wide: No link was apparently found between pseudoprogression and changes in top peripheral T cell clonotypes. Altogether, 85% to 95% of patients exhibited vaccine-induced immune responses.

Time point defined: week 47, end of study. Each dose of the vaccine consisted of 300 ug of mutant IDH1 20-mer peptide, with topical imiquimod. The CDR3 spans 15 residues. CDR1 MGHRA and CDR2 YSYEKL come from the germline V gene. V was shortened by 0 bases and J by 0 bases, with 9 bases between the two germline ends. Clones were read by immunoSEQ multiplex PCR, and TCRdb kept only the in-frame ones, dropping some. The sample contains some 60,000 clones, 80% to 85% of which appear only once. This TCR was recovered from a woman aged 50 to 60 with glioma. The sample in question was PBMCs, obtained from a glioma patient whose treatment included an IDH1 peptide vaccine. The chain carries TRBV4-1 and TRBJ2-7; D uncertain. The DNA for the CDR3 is TGCGCCAGCAGCCAAGACAGCTCAATCTCCTACGAGCAGTACTTC. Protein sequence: CASSQDSSISYEQYF.